This note documents a single T cell receptor (beta chain) sequence. Its binding antigen is unknown. Per-base qualities were not stored, and no clone one base away is much larger. This record belongs to a study of CD8+CD57+ T cells in acquired aplastic anemia (dated by TCRdb to 2017 to 2018). For context, the study as a whole: On average, sorted CD4+ and CD8+ cells yielded 3.2 ug of extracted DNA, with a range of about 0.18 to 27.4 ug. CD8+CD57+ expansion was defined as frequency above the mean frequency observed in healthy subjects.

The research as a whole found: Between patients and healthy controls, no significant difference in CD8+ Simpson's diversity was found (P=0.060). Although roughly 29 CD8+ CDR3 sequences were shared by patients and controls, these sequences appeared highly expressed in patients and within the immunodominant clones of patients.

TCR beta VDJ combination and CDR3 sequence profiling used genomic DNA as the template. An Illumina HiSeq 2000 was the platform used for TCR repertoire sequencing. Regarding the original processing steps: TRBV/TRBJ rearrangement plots, CDR3 size and DJ length profiles, and Simpson's diversity index were used to assess repertoires. The most abundant DNA sequence in the deep sequencing data was defined as the immunodominant clone. CDR3 amino acid sequences were screened for sharing across subjects and were compared with published repertoires and the VDJdb database. TCRdb reworked the public reads: Q25 trimming with fastp, MiXCR clone assembly, productive beta chains retained. Rows with one shared CDR3 protein collapse into an entry with the most common genes and DNA. These V and J calls originate from TCRdb's pipeline instead of the authors' own analysis. The sample table lists approximately 95,000 distinct CDR3 sequences, around 68% of them with a count of one. Of the sample, 65% is held by the ten largest clones.

Patients chosen for sequencing had shown expansion of CD8+CD57+ cells by flow cytometry. Severe acquired aplastic anemia was diagnosed in all patients according to International Study of Aplastic Anemia and Agranulocytosis and Camitta criteria. No therapy had been received by the patients at the time of blood sampling. The study deep-sequenced TCR repertoires of sorted CD4+ and CD8+ blood T cells from severe aplastic anemia patients and healthy subjects. Patients were enrolled under clinicaltrials.gov protocols 00001620, 01623167, 00001397, 00071045, 00081523 and 00961064 in the USA. Ficoll-Paque density gradient centrifugation was used to isolate peripheral blood mononuclear cells. Before DNA extraction, CD4+ and CD8+ T cells were sorted with FACS or magnetic beads. Trimming removed 6 bases from V and 3 bases from J, leaving 9 bases between the germline ends. CDR1 and CDR2 (ENHRY, SYGVKD) derive from the germline V gene. From the cysteine through the phenylalanine, the CDR3 covers 13 amino acids. Only the CDR3 DNA stays, 39 bases, in frame from base 1.

The V and J segments used are TRBV10-3 and TRBJ1-3; too little of a D gene remains to name it. The TCR comes from a human donor with aplastic anemia. Sequenced: sorted CD4+, CD8+, or CD8+CD57+ T cells (not recorded which) from PBMCs. The nucleotides read TGTGCCATCAGCGGGGAGAATGGAAACACCATATATTTT. This encodes CAISGENGNTIYF.